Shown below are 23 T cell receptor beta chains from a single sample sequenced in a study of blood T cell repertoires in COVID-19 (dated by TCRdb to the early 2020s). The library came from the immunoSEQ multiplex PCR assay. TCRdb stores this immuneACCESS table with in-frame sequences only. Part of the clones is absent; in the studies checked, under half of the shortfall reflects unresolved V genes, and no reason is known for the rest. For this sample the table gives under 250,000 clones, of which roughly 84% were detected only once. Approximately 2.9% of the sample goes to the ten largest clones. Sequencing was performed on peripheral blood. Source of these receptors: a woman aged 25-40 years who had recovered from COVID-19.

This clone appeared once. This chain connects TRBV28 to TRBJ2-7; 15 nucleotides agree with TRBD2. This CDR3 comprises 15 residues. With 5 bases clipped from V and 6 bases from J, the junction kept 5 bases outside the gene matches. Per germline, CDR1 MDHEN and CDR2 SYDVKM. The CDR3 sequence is CASSPGLAGGVEQYF. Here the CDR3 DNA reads TGTGCCAGCAGTCCGGGACTAGCGGGAGGAGTCGAGCAGTACTTC.

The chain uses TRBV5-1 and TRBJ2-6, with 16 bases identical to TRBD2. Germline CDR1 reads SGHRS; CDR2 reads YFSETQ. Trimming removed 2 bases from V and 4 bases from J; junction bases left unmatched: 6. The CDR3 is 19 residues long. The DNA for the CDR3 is TGCGCCAGCAGCTTCCCGGGACTAGCGGGAGGGAGCGGGGCCAACGTCCTGACTTTC. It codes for CASSFPGLAGGSGANVLTF.

The CDR3 nucleotides are TGTGCCACCAGTGATTCGTACTCACTAGCGGGAGCGGATACGCAGTATTTT. It specifies CATSDSYSLAGADTQYF. The gene calls are TRBV24-1 and TRBJ2-3; the match to TRBD2 covers 11 bases. CDR3 length equals 17 residues. Germline V lookup: CDR1 KGHDR, CDR2 SFDVKD. With 2 bases clipped from V and 6 bases from J, the junction kept 9 bases outside the gene matches.

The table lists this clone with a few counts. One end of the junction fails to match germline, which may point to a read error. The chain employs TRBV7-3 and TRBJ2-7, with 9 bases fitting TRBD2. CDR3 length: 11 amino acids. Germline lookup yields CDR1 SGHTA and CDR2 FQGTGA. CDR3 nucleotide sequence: TGCCTTAGCGGGAGCACCGGCGAGCAGTACTTC. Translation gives CLSGSTGEQYF.

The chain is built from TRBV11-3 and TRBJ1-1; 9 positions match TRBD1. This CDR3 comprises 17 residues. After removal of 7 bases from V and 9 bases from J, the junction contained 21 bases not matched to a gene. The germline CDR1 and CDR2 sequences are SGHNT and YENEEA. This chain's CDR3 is CASTLPGQGNIGPQAFF. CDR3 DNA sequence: TGTGCCAGCACGCTACCGGGACAGGGTAACATTGGACCTCAAGCTTTCTTT. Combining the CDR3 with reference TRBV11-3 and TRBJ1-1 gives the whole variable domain EAGVVQSPRYKIIEKKQPVAFWCNPISGHNTLYWYLQNLGQGPELLIRYENEEAVDDSQLPKDRFSAERLKGVDSTLKIQPAELGDSAVYLCASTLPGQGNIGPQAFFGQGTRLTVV.

The chain's CDR3 is CASSHTPGHLYGYTF. The CDR3 coding sequence is TGTGCCAGCAGCCACACTCCGGGACATCTCTATGGCTACACCTTC. The chain recombines TRBV3-1 (or the pseudogene TRBV3-2) with TRBJ1-2, with D possibly being TRBD1 (6 bases). Trimming pared 3 bases from V and 4 bases from J, leaving 15 bases between. This CDR3 is 15 amino acids long. CDR1 is LGHDT, CDR2 YNNKEL, per germline (reference sequence).

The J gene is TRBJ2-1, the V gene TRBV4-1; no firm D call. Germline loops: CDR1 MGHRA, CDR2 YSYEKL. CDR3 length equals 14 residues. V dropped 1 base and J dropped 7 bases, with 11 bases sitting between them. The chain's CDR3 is CASSQGPVRNEQFF. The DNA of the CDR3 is TGCGCCAGCAGCCAAGGCCCGGTACGGAATGAGCAGTTCTTC.

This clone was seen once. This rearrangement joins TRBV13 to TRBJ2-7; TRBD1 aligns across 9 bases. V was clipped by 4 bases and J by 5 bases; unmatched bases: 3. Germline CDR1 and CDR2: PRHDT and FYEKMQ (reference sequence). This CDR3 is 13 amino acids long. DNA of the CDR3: TGTGCCAGCAGCTCCGACAGGGGGAACGAGCAGTACTTC. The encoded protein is CASSSDRGNEQYF.

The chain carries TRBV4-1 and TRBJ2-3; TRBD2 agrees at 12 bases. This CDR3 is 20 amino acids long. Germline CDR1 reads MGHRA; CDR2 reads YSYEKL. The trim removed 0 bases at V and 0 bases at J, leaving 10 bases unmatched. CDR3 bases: TGCGCCAGCAGCCAAGAGGGAGCTAGCGGGAGGGCCCGCAGCACAGATACGCAGTATTTT. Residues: CASSQEGASGRARSTDTQYF.

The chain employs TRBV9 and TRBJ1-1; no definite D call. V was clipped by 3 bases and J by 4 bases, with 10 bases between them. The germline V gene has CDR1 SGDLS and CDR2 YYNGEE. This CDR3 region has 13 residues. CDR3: CASSGLLSTEAFF. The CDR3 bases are TGTGCCAGCAGCGGGCTTTTAAGCACTGAAGCTTTCTTT.

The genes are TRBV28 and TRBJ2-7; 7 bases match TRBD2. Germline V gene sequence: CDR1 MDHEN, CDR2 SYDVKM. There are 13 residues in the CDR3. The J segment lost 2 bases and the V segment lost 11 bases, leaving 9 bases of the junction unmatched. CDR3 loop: CAGPTSSTYEQYF. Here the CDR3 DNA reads TGTGCCGGCCCGACTAGCAGTACCTACGAGCAGTACTTC.

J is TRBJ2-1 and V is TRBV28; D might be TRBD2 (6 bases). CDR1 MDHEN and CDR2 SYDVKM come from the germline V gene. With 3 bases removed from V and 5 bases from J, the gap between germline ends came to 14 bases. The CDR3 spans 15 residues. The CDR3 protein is CASSLISGNHNEQFF. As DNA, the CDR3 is TGTGCCAGCAGTTTGATTAGCGGCAATCACAATGAGCAGTTCTTC.

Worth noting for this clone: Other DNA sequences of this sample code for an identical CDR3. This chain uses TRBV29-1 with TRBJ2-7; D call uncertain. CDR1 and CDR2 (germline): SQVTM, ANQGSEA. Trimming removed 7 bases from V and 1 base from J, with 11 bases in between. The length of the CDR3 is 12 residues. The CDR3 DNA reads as TGCAGCGCTGGAGACAATTCCTACGAGCAGTACTTC. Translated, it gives CSAGDNSYEQYF.

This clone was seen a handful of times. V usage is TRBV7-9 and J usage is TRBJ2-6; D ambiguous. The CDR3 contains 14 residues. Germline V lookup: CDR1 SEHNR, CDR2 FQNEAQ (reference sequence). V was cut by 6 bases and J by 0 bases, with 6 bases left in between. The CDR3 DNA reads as TGTGCCAGCAGTGCAGACTCTGGGGCCAACGTCCTGACTTTC. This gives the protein CASSADSGANVLTF.

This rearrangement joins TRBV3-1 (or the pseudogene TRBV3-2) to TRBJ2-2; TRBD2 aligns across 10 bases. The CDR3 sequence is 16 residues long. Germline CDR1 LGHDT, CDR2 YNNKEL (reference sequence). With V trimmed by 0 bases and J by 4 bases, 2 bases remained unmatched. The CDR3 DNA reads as TGTGCCAGCAGCCAAGATCGACTAGCGGGCACCGGGGAGCTGTTTTTT. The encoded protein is CASSQDRLAGTGELFF.

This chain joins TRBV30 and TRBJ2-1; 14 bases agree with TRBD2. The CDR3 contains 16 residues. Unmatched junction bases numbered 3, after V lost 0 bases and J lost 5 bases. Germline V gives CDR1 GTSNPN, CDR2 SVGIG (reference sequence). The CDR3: CAWSVRGLAGDNEQFF. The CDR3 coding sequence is TGTGCCTGGAGTGTACGGGGACTAGCGGGGGACAATGAGCAGTTCTTC. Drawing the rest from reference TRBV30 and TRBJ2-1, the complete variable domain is SQTIHQWPATLVQPVGSPLSLECTVEGTSNPNLYWYRQAAGRGLQLLFYSVGIGQISSEVPQNLSASRPQDRQFILSSKKLLLSDSGFYLCAWSVRGLAGDNEQFFGPGTRLTVL.

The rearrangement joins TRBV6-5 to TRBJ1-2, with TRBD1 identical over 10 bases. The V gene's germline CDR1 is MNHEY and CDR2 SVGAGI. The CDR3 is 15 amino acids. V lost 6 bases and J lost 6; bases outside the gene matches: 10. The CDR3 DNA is TGTGCCAGCAGCATACCCGGGACAGGGGCGCATGGCTACACCTTC. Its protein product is CASSIPGTGAHGYTF.

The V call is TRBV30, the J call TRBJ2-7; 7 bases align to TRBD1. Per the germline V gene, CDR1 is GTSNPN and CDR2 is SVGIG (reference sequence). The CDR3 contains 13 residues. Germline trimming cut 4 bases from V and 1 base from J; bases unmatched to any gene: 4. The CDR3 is CAWTGQESYEQYF. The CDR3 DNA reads TGTGCCTGGACCGGACAGGAATCCTACGAGCAGTACTTC. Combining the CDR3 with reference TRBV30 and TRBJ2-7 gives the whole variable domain SQTIHQWPATLVQPVGSPLSLECTVEGTSNPNLYWYRQAAGRGLQLLFYSVGIGQISSEVPQNLSASRPQDRQFILSSKKLLLSDSGFYLCAWTGQESYEQYFGPGTRLTVT.

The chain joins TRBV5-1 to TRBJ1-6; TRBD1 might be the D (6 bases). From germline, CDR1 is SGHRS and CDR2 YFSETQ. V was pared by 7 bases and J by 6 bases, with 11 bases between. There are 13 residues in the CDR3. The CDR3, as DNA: TGCGCCAGCCGTGGACAGTTTAATTCACCCCTCCACTTT. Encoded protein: CASRGQFNSPLHF.

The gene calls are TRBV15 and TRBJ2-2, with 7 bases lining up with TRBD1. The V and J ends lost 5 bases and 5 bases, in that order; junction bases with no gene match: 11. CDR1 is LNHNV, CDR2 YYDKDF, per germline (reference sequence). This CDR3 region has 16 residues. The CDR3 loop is CATSGYRGASTGELFF. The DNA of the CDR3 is TGTGCCACCAGCGGGTACAGGGGTGCGAGTACCGGGGAGCTGTTTTTT.

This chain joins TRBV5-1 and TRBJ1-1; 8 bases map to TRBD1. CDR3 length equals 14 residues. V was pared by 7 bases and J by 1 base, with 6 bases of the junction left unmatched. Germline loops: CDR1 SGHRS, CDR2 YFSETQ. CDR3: CASGIGQGNTEAFF. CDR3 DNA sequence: TGCGCCAGCGGCATCGGACAGGGGAACACTGAAGCTTTCTTT.

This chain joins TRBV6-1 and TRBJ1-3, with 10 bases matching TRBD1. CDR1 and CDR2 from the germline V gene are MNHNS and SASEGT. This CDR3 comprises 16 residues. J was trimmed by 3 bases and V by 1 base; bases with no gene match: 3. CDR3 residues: CASSEDGQGDGNTIYF. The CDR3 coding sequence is TGTGCCAGCAGTGAAGATGGACAGGGGGATGGAAACACCATATATTTT.

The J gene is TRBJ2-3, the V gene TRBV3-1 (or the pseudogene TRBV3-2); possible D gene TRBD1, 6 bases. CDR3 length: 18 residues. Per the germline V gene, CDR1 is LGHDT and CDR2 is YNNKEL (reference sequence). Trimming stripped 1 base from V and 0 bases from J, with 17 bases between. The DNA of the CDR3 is TGTGCCAGCAGCCAAGTAAGGACAGATCCTTATAGCACAGATACGCAGTATTTT. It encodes CASSQVRTDPYSTDTQYF.